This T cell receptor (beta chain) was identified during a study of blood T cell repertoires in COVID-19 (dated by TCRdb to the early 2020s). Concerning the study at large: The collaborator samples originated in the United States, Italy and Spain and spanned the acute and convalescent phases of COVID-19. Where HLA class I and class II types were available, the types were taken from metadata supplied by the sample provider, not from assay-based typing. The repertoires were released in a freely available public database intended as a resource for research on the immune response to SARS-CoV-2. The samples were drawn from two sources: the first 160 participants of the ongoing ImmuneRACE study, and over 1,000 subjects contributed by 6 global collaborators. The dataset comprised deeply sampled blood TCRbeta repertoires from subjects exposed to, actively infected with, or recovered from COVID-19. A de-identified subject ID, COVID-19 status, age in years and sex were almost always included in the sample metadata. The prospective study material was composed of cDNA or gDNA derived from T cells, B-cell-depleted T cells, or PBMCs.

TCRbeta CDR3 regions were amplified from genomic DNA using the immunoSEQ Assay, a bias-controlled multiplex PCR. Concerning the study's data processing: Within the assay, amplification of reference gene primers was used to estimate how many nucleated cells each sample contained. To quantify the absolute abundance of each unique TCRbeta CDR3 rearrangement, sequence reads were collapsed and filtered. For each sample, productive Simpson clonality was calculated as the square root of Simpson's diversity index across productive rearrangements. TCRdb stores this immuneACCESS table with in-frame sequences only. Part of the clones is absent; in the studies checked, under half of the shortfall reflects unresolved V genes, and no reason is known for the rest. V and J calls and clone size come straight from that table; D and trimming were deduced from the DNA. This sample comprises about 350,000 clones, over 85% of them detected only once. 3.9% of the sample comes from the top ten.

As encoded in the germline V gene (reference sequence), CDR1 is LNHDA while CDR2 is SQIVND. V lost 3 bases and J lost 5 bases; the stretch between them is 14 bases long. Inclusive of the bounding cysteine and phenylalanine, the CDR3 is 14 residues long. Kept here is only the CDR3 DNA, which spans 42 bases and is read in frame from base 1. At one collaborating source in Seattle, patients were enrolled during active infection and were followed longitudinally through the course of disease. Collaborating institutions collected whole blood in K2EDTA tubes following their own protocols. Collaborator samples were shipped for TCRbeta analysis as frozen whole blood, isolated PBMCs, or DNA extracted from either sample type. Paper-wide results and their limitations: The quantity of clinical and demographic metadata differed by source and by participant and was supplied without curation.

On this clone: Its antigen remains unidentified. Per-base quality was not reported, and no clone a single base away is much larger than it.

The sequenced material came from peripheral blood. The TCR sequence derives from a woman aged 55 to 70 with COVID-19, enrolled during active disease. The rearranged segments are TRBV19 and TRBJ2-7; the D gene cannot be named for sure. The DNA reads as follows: TGTGCCAGTAGTATTGGAGTCCCCGGCGACGAGCAGTACTTC. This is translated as CASSIGVPGDEQYF.